Described below is a single T cell receptor (beta chain) sequence and its context. The antigen is undetermined. The data were obtained in a study of CD8+ T cells in alopecia areata. Study-wide background: For the treated group, dosing was oral tofacitinib at 5 to 10 mg twice daily. General study points: Normal skin's resident alphabeta T cells are sequenced alongside lesional scalp T cells.

Extraction of RNA preceded its reverse transcription into cDNA, which served as the sequencing template. The data were produced by immunoSEQ multiplex PCR, yet TCRdb's version contains in-frame clones alone and is incomplete. The sample contains under 250,000 clones, around three fifths of which appear only once. The germline gives CDR1 SGDLS, CDR2 YYNGEE. The length of the CDR3 is 13 residues. V was trimmed by 0 bases and J by 7 bases, leaving 10 bases between them. Researchers gathered lesional scalp punch biopsies and peripheral blood from patients with alopecia areata. The sequencing here drew on CD4+ T cells sorted from blood, taken at week 0. This TCR came from a human donor with alopecia areata. The chain links TRBV9 to TRBJ1-2; D remains ambiguous. As DNA, the CDR3 is TGTGCCAGCAGCGTAGATTGGGCGAGTGGCTACACCTTC. This gives the protein CASSVDWASGYTF.